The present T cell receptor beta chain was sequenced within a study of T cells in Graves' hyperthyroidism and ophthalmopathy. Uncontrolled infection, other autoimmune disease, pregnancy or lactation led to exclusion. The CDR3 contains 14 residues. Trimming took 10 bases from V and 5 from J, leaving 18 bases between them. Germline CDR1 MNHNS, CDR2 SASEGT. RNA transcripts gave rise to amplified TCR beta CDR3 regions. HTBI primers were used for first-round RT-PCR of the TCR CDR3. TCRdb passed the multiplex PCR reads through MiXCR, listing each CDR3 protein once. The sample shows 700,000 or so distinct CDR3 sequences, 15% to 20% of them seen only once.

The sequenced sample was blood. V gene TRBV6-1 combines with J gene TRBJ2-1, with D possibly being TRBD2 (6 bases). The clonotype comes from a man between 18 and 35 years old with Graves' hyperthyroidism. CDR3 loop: CATKPGLQNNEQFF. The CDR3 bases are TGTGCCACCAAGCCGGGACTCCAGAACAATGAGCAGTTCTTC.